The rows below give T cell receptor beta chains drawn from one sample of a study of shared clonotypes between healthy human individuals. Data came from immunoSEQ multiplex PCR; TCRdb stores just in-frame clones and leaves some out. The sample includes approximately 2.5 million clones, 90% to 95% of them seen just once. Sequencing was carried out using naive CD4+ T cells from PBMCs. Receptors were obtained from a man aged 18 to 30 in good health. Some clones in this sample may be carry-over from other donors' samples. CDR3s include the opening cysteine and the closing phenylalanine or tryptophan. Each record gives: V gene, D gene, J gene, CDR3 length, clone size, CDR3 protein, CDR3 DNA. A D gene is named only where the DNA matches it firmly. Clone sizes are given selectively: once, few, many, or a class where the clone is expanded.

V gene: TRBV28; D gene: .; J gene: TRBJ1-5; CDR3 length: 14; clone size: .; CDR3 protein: CASSPTGHNQPQHF; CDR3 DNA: TGTGCCAGCAGTCCTACAGGGCACAATCAGCCCCAGCATTTT
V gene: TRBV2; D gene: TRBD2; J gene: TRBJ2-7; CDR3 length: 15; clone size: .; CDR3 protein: CASSEEGGSLYEQYF; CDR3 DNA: TGTGCCAGCAGTGAAGAGGGCGGGAGCCTCTACGAGCAGTACTTC
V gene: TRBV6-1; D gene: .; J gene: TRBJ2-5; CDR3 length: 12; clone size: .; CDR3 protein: CATETSQETQYF; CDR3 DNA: TGTGCCACCGAGACGAGCCAAGAGACCCAGTACTTC
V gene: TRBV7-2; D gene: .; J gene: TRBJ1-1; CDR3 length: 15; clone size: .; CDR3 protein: CASSPPGTLNTEAFF; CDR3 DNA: TGTGCCAGCAGCCCCCCCGGGACGCTGAACACTGAAGCTTTCTTT
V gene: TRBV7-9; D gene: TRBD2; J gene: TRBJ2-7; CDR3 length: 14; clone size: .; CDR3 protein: CASSTLLAGDEQYF; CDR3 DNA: TGTGCCAGCAGCACCCTCCTAGCGGGAGACGAGCAGTACTTC
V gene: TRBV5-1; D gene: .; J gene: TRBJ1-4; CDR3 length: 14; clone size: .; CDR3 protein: CASSLAQPREKLFF; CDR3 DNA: TGCGCCAGCAGCTTGGCGCAGCCACGAGAAAAACTGTTTTTT
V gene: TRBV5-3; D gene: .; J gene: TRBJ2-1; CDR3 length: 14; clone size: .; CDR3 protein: CARSGPGGFGEQFF; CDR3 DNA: TGTGCCAGAAGCGGCCCCGGGGGCTTCGGTGAGCAGTTCTTC
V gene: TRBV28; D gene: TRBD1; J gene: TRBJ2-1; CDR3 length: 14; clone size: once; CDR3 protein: CATLWTGGPNEQFF; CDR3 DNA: TGTGCCACCCTCTGGACAGGGGGCCCGAATGAGCAGTTCTTC
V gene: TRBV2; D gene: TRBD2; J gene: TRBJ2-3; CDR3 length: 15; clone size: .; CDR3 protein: CASRGLAASTDTQYF; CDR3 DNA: TGTGCCAGCAGGGGACTAGCGGCTAGCACAGATACGCAGTATTTT
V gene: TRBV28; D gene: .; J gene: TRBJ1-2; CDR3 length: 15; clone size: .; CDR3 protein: CASSLMGRINYGYTF; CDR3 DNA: TGTGCCAGCAGTTTAATGGGAAGAATAAACTATGGCTACACCTTC
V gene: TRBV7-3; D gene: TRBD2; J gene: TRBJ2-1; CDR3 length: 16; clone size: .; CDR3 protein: CASSQVVAGGGDEQFF; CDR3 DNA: TGTGCCAGCAGCCAAGTAGTAGCGGGAGGCGGCGATGAGCAGTTCTTC
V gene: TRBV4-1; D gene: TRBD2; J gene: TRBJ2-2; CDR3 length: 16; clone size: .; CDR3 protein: CASSQGRLAGAGELFF; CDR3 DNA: TGCGCCAGCAGCCAAGGGAGGCTAGCGGGAGCCGGGGAGCTGTTTTTT
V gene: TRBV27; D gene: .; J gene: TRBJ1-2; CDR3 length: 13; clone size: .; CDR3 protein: CASSLRGGYGYTF; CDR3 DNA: TGTGCCAGCAGTTTGAGAGGGGGCTATGGCTACACCTTC
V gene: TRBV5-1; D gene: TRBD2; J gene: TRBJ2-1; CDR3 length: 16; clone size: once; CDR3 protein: CASSFSGAPSYNEQFF; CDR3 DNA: TGCGCCAGCAGCTTTAGCGGGGCTCCTTCCTACAATGAGCAGTTCTTC
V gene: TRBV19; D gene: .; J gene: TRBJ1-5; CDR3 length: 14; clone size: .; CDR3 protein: CASSRREVNQPQHF; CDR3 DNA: TGTGCCAGTAGTCGCCGGGAGGTAAATCAGCCCCAGCATTTT
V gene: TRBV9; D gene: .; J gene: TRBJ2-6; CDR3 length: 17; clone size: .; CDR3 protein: CASSVAGALDGANVLTF; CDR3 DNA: TGTGCCAGCAGCGTAGCAGGGGCCTTGGATGGGGCCAACGTCCTGACTTTC
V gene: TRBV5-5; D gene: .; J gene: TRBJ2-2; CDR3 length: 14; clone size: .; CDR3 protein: CASSLWHLGGELFF; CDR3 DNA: TGTGCCAGCAGCTTGTGGCACCTCGGAGGGGAGCTGTTTTTT
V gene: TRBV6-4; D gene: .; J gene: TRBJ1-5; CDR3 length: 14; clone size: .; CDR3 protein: CASSRTRALEPQHF; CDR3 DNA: TGTGCCAGCAGTAGAACAAGGGCCCTGGAGCCCCAGCATTTT
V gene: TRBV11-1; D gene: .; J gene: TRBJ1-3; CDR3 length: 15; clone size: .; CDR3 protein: CASSLWAYSGNTIYF; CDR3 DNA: TGTGCCAGCAGCTTATGGGCATACTCTGGAAACACCATATATTTT
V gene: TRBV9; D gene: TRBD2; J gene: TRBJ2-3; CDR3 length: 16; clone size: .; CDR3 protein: CASSVVGSGSLDTQYF; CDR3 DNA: TGTGCCAGCAGCGTAGTGGGTAGCGGGAGTCTTGATACGCAGTATTTT
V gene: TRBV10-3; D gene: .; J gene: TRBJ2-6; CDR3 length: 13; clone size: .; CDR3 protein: CAIAGSGANVLTF; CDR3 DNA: TGTGCCATCGCAGGGTCTGGGGCCAACGTCCTGACTTTC
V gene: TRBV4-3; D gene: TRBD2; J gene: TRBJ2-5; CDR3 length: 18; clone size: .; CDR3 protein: CASSQGVGLAGGDGTQYF; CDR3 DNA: TGCGCCAGCAGCCAAGGTGTGGGTCTAGCGGGAGGTGATGGGACCCAGTACTTC
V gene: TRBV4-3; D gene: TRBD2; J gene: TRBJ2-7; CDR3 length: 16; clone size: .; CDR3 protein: CASSLIAGLSSYEQYF; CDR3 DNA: TGCGCCAGTTCATTGATAGCGGGACTTAGCTCCTACGAGCAGTACTTT
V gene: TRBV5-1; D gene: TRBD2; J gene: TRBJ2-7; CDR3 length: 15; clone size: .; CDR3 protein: CASSLRAGVDSEQYF; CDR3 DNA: TGCGCCAGCAGCCTCCGAGCGGGAGTGGATTCCGAGCAGTACTTC
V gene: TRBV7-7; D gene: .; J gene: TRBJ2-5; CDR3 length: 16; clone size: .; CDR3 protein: CASSLGLGAPGETQYF; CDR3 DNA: TGTGCCAGCAGCTTAGGTTTAGGGGCCCCCGGGGAGACCCAGTACTTC
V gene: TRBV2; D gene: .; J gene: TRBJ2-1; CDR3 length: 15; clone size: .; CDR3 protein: CASSDKGIAYNEQFF; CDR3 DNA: TGTGCCAGCAGTGACAAGGGAATTGCCTACAATGAGCAGTTCTTC
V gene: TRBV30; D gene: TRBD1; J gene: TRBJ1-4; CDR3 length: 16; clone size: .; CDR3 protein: CAWSHNRGQANEKLFF; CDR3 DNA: TGTGCCTGGAGTCATAACAGGGGGCAAGCTAATGAAAAACTGTTTTTT
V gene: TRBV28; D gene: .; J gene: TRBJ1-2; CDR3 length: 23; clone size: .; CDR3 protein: CASSSLLGGSGAPGGNSNYGYTF; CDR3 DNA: TGTGCCAGCAGTTCCCTCTTGGGGGGATCAGGGGCTCCCGGAGGTAATTCTAACTATGGCTACACCTTC
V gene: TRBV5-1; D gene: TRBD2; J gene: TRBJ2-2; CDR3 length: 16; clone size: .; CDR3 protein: CASSLPAGGATGELFF; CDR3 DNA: TGCGCCAGCAGCTTACCAGCGGGAGGGGCCACCGGGGAGCTGTTTTTT
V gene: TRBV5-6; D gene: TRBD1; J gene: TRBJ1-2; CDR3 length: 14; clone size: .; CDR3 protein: CASSLWQGAYGYTF; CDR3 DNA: TGTGCCAGCAGCTTATGGCAGGGGGCCTATGGCTACACCTTC
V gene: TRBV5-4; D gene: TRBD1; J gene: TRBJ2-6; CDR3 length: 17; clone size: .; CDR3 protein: CASSLGQGNPGANVLTF; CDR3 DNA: TGTGCCAGCAGCTTGGGACAGGGGAATCCTGGGGCCAACGTCCTGACTTTC
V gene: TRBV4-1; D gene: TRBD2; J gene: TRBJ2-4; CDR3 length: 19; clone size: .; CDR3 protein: CASSRSPREGPLAKNIQYF; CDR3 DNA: TGCGCCAGCAGCCGATCCCCGCGGGAGGGCCCCCTTGCCAAAAACATTCAGTACTTC
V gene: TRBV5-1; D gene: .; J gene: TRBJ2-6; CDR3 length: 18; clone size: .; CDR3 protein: CASSQSGHAISGANVLTF; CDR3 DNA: TGCGCCAGCAGCCAGTCTGGGCATGCCATCTCTGGGGCCAACGTCCTGACTTTC
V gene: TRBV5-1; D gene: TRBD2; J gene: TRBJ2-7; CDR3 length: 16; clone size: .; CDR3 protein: CASSPPLLAGSDEQYF; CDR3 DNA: TGCGCCAGCAGCCCGCCCCTGCTAGCGGGAAGCGACGAGCAGTACTTC
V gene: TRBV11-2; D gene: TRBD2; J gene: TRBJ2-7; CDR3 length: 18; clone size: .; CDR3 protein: CASSLTRGSLAGVHEQYF; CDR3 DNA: TGTGCCAGCAGCTTAACTAGGGGGTCACTAGCGGGAGTGCATGAGCAGTACTTC
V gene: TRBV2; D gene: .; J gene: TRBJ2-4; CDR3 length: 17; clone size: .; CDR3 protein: CASSEPPREGAKNIQYF; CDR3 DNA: TGTGCCAGCAGTGAACCCCCACGAGAAGGGGCCAAAAACATTCAGTACTTC
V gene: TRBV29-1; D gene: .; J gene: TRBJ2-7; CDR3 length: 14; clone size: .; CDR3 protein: CSVEDRDGGYEQYF; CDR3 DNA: TGCAGCGTTGAAGACAGGGACGGCGGCTACGAGCAGTACTTC
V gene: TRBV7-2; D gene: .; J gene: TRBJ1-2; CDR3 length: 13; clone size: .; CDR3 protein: CASSPQRGYGYTF; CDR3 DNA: TGTGCCAGCAGCCCGCAAAGGGGATATGGCTACACCTTC
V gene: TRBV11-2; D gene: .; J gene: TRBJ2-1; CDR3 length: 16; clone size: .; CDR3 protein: CASSLDQTQPPNEQFF; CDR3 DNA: TGTGCCAGCAGCTTAGATCAAACCCAGCCCCCCAATGAGCAGTTCTTC
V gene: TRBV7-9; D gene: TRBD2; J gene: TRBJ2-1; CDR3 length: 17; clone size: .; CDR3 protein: CASRGSLAGGTYNEQFF; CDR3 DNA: TGTGCCAGCAGGGGGTCACTAGCGGGAGGAACCTACAATGAGCAGTTCTTC